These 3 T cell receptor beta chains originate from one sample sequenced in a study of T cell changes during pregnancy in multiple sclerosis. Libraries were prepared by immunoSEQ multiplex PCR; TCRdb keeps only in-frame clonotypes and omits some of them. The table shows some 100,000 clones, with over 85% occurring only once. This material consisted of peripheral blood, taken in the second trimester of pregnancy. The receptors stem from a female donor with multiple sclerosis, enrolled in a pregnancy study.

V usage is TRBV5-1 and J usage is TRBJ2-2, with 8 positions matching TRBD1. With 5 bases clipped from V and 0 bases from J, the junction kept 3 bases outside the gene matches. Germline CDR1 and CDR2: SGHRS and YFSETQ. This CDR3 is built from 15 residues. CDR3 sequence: CASSRQGSNTGELFF. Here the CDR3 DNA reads TGCGCCAGCAGTCGACAGGGGTCGAACACCGGGGAGCTGTTTTTT.

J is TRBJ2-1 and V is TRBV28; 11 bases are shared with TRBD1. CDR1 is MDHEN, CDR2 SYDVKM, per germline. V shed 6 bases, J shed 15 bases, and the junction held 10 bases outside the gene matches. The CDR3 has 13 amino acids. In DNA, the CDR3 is TGTGCCAGCAGACCGCCGGGACAGGGGGTACCGTTCTTC. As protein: CASRPPGQGVPFF.

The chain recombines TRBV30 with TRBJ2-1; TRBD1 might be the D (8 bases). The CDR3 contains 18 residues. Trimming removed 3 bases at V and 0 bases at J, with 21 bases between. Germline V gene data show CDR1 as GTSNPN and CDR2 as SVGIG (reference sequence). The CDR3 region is CAWRGVDRAGASYNEQFF. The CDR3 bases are TGTGCCTGGAGGGGCGTGGACAGGGCGGGGGCCTCCTACAATGAGCAGTTCTTC.